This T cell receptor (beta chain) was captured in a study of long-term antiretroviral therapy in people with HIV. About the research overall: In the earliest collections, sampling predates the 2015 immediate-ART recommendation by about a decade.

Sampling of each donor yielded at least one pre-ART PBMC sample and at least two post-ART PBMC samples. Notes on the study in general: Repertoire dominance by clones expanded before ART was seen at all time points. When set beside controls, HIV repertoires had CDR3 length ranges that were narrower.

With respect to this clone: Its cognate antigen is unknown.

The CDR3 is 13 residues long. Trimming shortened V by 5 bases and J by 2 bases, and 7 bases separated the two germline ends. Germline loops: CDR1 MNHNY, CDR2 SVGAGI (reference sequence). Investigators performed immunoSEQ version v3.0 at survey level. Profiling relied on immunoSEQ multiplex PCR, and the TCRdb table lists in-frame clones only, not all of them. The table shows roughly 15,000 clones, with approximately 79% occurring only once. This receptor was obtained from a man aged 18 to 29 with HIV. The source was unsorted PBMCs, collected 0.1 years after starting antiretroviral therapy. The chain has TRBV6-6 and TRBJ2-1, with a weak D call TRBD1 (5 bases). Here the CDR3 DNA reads TGTGCCAGCAGTACAGGACCCTACAATGAGCAGTTCTTC. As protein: CASSTGPYNEQFF.